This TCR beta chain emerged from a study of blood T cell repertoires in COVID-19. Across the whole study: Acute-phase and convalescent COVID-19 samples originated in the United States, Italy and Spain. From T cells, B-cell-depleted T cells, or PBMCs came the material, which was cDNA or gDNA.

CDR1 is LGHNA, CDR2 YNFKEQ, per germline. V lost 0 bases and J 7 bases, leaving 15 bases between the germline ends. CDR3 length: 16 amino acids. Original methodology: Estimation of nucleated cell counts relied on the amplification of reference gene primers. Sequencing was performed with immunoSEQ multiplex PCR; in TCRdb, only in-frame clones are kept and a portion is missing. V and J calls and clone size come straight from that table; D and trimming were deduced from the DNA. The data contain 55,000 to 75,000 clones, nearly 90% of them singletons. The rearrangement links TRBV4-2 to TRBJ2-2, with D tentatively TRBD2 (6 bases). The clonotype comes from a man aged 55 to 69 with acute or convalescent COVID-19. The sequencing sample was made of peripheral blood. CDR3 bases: TGTGCCAGCAGCCAAGATGGCCAGGGAGGCAGCGGGGAGCTGTTTTTT. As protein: CASSQDGQGGSGELFF.